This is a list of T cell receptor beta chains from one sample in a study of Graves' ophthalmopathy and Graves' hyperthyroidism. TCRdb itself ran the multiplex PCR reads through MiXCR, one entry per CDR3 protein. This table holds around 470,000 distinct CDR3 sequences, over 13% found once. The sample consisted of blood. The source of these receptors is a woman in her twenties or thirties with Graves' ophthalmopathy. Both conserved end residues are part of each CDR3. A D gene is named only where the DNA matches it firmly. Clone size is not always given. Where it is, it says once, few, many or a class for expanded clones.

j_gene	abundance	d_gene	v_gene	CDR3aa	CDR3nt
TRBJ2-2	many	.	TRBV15	CATSSRRAATGELFF	TGTGCCACCAGCAGCCGGAGAGCAGCCACCGGGGAGCTGTTTTTT
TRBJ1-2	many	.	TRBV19	CASTTDSQENYGYTF	TGTGCCAGTACTACGGACAGTCAAGAAAACTATGGCTACACCTTC
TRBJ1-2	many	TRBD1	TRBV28	CASSTRDRALGNYGYTF	TGTGCCAGCAGTACCCGGGACAGGGCTTTGGGTAACTATGGCTACACCTTC
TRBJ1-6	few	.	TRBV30	CAWARTENSPLHF	TGTGCCTGGGCCCGGACGGAAAATTCACCCCTCCACTTT
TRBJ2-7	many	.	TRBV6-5	CASGIRDYEQYF	TGTGCCAGCGGAATCAGGGACTACGAGCAGTACTTC
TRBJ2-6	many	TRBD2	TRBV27	CASSLYAGGPGANVLTF	TGTGCCAGCAGTTTATACGCGGGGGGGCCTGGGGCCAACGTCCTGACTTTC
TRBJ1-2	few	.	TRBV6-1	CASRGVIQNGYTF	TGTGCCAGCAGGGGGGTTATACAAAATGGCTACACCTTC
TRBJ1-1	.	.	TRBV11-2	CASSLETGGRSEAFF	TGTGCCAGCAGCCTAGAAACGGGAGGGCGAAGTGAAGCTTTCTTT
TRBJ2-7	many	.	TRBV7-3	CASSLIRAVGAVGYEQYF	TGTGCCAGCAGCTTAATCCGGGCAGTAGGGGCAGTAGGGTACGAGCAGTACTTC
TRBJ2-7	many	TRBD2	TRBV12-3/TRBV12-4	CASSPLAGGYEQYF	TGTGCCAGCAGCCCACTAGCGGGGGGATACGAGCAGTACTTC
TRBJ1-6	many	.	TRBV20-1	CSARGTSSSYNSPLHF	TGCAGTGCTAGGGGGACATCGAGCTCCTATAATTCACCCCTCCACTTT
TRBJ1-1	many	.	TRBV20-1	CSAGTLRGSEAFF	TGCAGTGCCGGGACACTTCGGGGCTCCGAAGCTTTCTTT
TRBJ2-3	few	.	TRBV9	CASSPWTSTDTQYF	TGTGCCAGCAGCCCGTGGACTAGCACAGATACGCAGTATTTT
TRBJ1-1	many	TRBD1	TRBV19	CASRTRGAGGTEAFF	TGTGCCAGTAGAACCAGAGGGGCAGGGGGGACTGAAGCTTTCTTT
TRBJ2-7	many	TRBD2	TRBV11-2	CASSLEWSSGNYEQYF	TGTGCCAGCAGCTTAGAGTGGTCTAGCGGAAACTACGAGCAGTACTTC
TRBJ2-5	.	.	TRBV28	CAMAKRGVKTQYF	TGTGCCATGGCAAAACGGGGAGTAAAGACCCAGTACTTC
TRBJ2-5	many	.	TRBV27	CASSLSHAAGETQYF	TGTGCCAGCAGTTTATCACATGCAGCGGGAGAGACCCAGTACTTC
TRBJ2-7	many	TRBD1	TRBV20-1	CSALRGTGGYEQYF	TGCAGTGCTCTTAGGGGGACAGGGGGCTACGAGCAGTACTTC
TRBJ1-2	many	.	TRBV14	CASSQTPNYGYTF	TGTGCCAGCAGCCAAACACCGAACTATGGCTACACCTTC
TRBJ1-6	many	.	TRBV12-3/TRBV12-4	CASSSVRGASAPLHF	TGTGCCAGCAGTTCTGTTCGGGGGGCTTCGGCACCCCTCCACTTT
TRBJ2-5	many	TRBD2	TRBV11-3	CASSDGPGLGQETQYF	TGTGCCAGCAGCGACGGACCGGGACTAGGACAAGAGACCCAGTACTTC
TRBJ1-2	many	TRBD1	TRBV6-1	CASSARTGWEYGYTF	TGTGCCAGCAGTGCCCGGACAGGGTGGGAGTATGGCTACACCTTC
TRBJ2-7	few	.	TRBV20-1	CSARGYAGGVYQLPYEQYF	TGCAGTGCTAGAGGTTACGCCGGGGGCGTTTATCAGTTGCCCTACGAGCAGTACTTC
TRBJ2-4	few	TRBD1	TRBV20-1	CSARKRQGENIQYF	TGCAGTGCTCGCAAAAGACAGGGTGAAAACATTCAGTACTTC
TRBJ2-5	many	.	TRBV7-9	CASGPHRSGETQYF	TGTGCCAGCGGTCCCCACCGGAGTGGAGAGACCCAGTACTTC
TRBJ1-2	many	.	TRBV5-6	CASSFTGNTYGYTF	TGTGCCAGCAGCTTCACAGGGAATACCTATGGCTACACCTTC
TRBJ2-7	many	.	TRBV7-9	CASSFEGGRSYEQYF	TGTGCCAGCAGCTTTGAGGGAGGACGCTCCTACGAGCAGTACTTC
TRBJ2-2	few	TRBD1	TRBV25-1	CASSAQGVGGELFF	TGTGCCAGCAGTGCCCAGGGGGTGGGGGGGGAGCTGTTTTTT